The sample holds one count of the clone carrying this T cell receptor (beta chain). The antigen is undetermined. The sample is drawn from a study of cytomegalovirus exposure and HLA in healthy donors. Study background: There were several hundred genotyped donors. Of these, roughly 84% fell in the genetic ancestry cluster associated with self-reported Caucasian donors. The study's findings and limits: Donors belonging to an Asian-associated ancestry cluster reportedly showed fewer N-insertions in productive TCRs than the roughly 670-donor mean, according to what a later analysis found. Per a prior analysis, the majority of TCR beta V segments were productive roughly 87% or roughly 30% of the time.

Researchers ran the PCR with 60 Vbeta and 13 Jbeta primers. Assay: immunoSEQ multiplex PCR; the TCRdb copy retains only in-frame clones and omits some. Found here are approximately 82,000 clones, 74% of them singletons; the top ten hold over 5%. The germline V gene encodes CDR1 ENHRY and CDR2 SYGVKD. V gave up 3 bases and J gave up 2 bases, with 17 bases separating them. The CDR3 contains 17 residues. Sequenced sample: PBMCs. The chain links TRBV10-3 to TRBJ2-1; maybe TRBD1 (5 bases). The TCR comes from a woman between 50 and 59 years old in good health and CMV-seropositive. The CDR3, as DNA: TGTGCCATCAGTGATGGATACCGACAGAACCCCTACAATGAGCAGTTCTTC. It codes for CAISDGYRQNPYNEQFF.